This T cell receptor (beta chain) was obtained from a study of CD4+ T cells in melanoma. Of note for this clone: Its specificity is unknown.

Whole-study findings and limits: CD8+ T cell, macrophage and B cell function reportedly correlated with neoantigen-specific CD4+ T cells.

This CDR3 spans 14 amino acids. The germline V and J ends were trimmed by 5 bases and 3 bases, with 10 bases remaining between them. Germline V gene sequence: CDR1 SGHAT, CDR2 FQNNGV. Data came from immunoSEQ multiplex PCR; TCRdb stores just in-frame clones and leaves some out. In the table there are roughly 12,000 clones, 66% of which are singletons. The material sequenced was cells from a culture (not recorded whether cultured in vitro). The chain couples TRBV11-2 to TRBJ1-4; D is perhaps TRBD1 (6 bases). The receptor was isolated from a human donor with melanoma. The CDR3 coding sequence is TGTGCCAGCAGCCTGGGACAACCTAATGAAAAACTGTTTTTT. Translating it yields CASSLGQPNEKLFF.